These 24 T cell receptor beta chains share one sample of origin, sequenced in a study of blood T cell repertoires in COVID-19. Some clones are missing from TCRdb's copy, which holds only in-frame ones; the method was immunoSEQ multiplex PCR. The table records some 250,000 clones, over 65% of them present only once. The specimen sequenced was peripheral blood. The receptors come from an elderly woman with acute or convalescent COVID-19.

V usage is TRBV19 and J usage is TRBJ2-1, with 9 bases that match TRBD1. This CDR3 contains 15 residues. V dropped 6 bases and J dropped 2; count of bases not matched to a gene: 5. Germline lookup yields CDR1 LNHDA and CDR2 SQIVND (reference sequence). The CDR3 DNA sequence: TGTGCCAGTAGCCCGGGACAGGGCGCCTACAATGAGCAGTTCTTC. Its translation is CASSPGQGAYNEQFF.

Of note for this clone: At the DNA level, this CDR3 is encoded by other sequences in the same sample as well. The chain combines TRBV5-1 with TRBJ2-3; D possibly corresponds to TRBD2 (7 bases). The ends were cut back, 0 bases at V and 3 bases at J, with 11 bases in the middle. Germline CDR1 reads SGHRS; CDR2 reads YFSETQ. CDR3 length equals 15 residues. In nucleotides, the CDR3 is TGCGCCAGCAGCTTGGCGGGGGGCTTTACAGATACGCAGTATTTT. This gives the protein CASSLAGGFTDTQYF.

The genes are TRBV11-2 and TRBJ2-7, with 9 bases lining up with TRBD1. The CDR3 sequence is 15 residues long. The V and J ends lost 3 bases and 5 bases, in that order; junction bases with no gene match: 8. Germline CDR1 and CDR2: SGHAT and FQNNGV. The CDR3 DNA reads as TGTGCCAGCAGCTTCGTACAGGGGGCTCTCGACGAGCAGTACTTC. Amino acids: CASSFVQGALDEQYF.

CDR3 residues: CASSFRDRGPYEQYF. In DNA form, the CDR3 reads TGTGCCAGCAGCTTCCGGGACAGGGGGCCCTACGAGCAGTACTTC. V usage is TRBV5-4 and J usage is TRBJ2-7; 12 nucleotides line up with TRBD1. Per germline, CDR1 SGHNT and CDR2 YYREEE (reference sequence). V lost 2 bases and J lost 2; bases outside the gene matches: 2. The CDR3 spans 15 residues.

The gene calls are TRBV3-1 (or the pseudogene TRBV3-2) and TRBJ1-2, with 8 bases matching TRBD1. Germline CDR1 and CDR2: LGHDT and YNNKEL (reference sequence). The V segment lost 1 base and the J segment 6 bases; nucleotides outside the gene matches: 10. The CDR3 sequence is 16 residues long. This CDR3 is CASSQVDRAIIDGYTF. The CDR3 bases are TGTGCCAGCAGCCAAGTGGACAGGGCTATTATAGATGGCTACACCTTC.

This clone was detected a few times. The gene calls are TRBV24-1 and TRBJ1-2, with TRBD1 as a possible D gene (5 bases). The CDR3 extends over 13 amino acids. Deletions cut 5 bases from V and 2 bases from J, with 8 bases between. Germline CDR1 KGHDR, CDR2 SFDVKD. The CDR3 reads CATSAGENYGYTF. The CDR3 DNA reads as TGTGCCACCAGTGCGGGGGAGAACTATGGCTACACCTTC.

V usage is TRBV6-5 and J usage is TRBJ2-1; the D is unclear. Germline loops: CDR1 MNHEY, CDR2 SVGAGI. The CDR3 consists of 14 residues. CDR3 residues: CASSRRNSYNEQFF. The CDR3 nucleotides are TGTGCATCTTCGCGGCGGAACTCCTACAATGAGCAGTTCTTC.

Ten or more counts support this clone. This chain links TRBV4-3 with TRBJ1-2, with 8 bases lining up with TRBD1. V was clipped by 4 bases and J by 4 bases; unmatched bases: 5. CDR3 size: 14 residues. Germline V gives CDR1 LGHNA, CDR2 YSLEER. The CDR3 reads CASSPAGGRYGYTF. For the CDR3, the DNA is TGCGCCAGCAGCCCCGCAGGGGGCCGCTATGGCTACACCTTC.

The rearrangement uses TRBV6-5 and TRBJ2-5, with D unclear. V lost 2 bases to trimming and J lost 5 bases, with 3 bases between them. The CDR3 sequence is 11 residues long. In germline, CDR1 is MNHEY, CDR2 SVGAGI. The CDR3 nucleotides read TGTGCCAGCAGTTACCCGGAGACCCAGTACTTC. Its protein product is CASSYPETQYF.

The CDR3 sequence: CASSGASNSPLHF. CDR3 bases: TGTGCCAGCAGTGGGGCCTCGAATTCACCCCTCCACTTT. The gene calls are TRBV25-1 and TRBJ1-6; D is uncertain. CDR1 and CDR2 from the germline V gene are MGHDK and SYGVNS. Trimming pared 4 bases from V and 7 bases from J, leaving 8 bases between. CDR3 length: 13 residues.

The chain couples TRBV27 to TRBJ1-1, with D perhaps matching TRBD1 (5 bases). Germline V gives CDR1 MNHEY, CDR2 SMNVEV (reference sequence). CDR3 length: 12 residues. V gave up 7 bases and J gave up 3 bases, with 9 bases separating them. CDR3 in amino acids: CASILTDTEAFF. The CDR3 region has the DNA TGTGCCAGCATCTTGACAGACACTGAAGCTTTCTTT.

The chain uses TRBV3-1 (or the pseudogene TRBV3-2) and TRBJ1-2, with D perhaps matching TRBD1 (5 bases). Germline V gene data show CDR1 as LGHDT and CDR2 as YNNKEL (reference sequence). V lost 2 bases to trimming and J lost 0 bases, with 16 bases between them. The CDR3 runs to 17 residues. CDR3: CASSQQASTVTNYGYTF. The CDR3 DNA sequence: TGTGCCAGCAGCCAACAAGCATCGACAGTTACTAACTATGGCTACACCTTC.

The genes are TRBV27 and TRBJ1-2; TRBD1 agrees at 7 bases. V lost 8 bases and J lost 6; bases outside the gene matches: 12. The CDR3 is made up of 14 amino acids. Looked up from germline, CDR1 is MNHEY and CDR2 is SMNVEV (reference sequence). The DNA for the CDR3 is TGTGCCAGCGCCCGGGACAGCAACTTAAATGGCTACACCTTC. This encodes CASARDSNLNGYTF.

The gene calls are TRBV23-1 and TRBJ2-7; maybe TRBD2 (5 bases). TRBV23-1 is sorted into the ORF group, with uncertain function. CDR3 size: 11 residues. Deletions cut 3 bases from V and 11 bases from J, with 11 bases between. As DNA, the CDR3 is TGCGCCAGCAGTCACTCAAAGCGGAAGTACTTC. Translated, it gives CASSHSKRKYF.

CDR3 DNA: TGTGCCACCAGTGATTCTAGCGTTAACACAGATACGCAGTATTTT. Protein: CATSDSSVNTDTQYF. The chain links TRBV24-1 to TRBJ2-3; possibly TRBD2 for D (6 bases). In germline, CDR1 is KGHDR, CDR2 SFDVKD. The V and J ends lost 2 bases and 2 bases respectively, with 10 bases between them. The CDR3 extends over 15 amino acids.

This sequence joins TRBV11-2 and TRBJ2-1, with D tentatively TRBD1 (5 bases). Deletions cut 2 bases from V and 0 bases from J, with 17 bases between. Germline lookup yields CDR1 SGHAT and CDR2 FQNNGV. This CDR3 comprises 18 residues. The CDR3, as DNA: TGTGCCAGCAGCTTACTGGCAGGGCGGACCAGCTCCTACAATGAGCAGTTCTTC. Translation gives CASSLLAGRTSSYNEQFF.

This chain joins TRBV30 and TRBJ2-7; D might be TRBD2 (6 bases). Germline V gene data show CDR1 as GTSNPN and CDR2 as SVGIG (reference sequence). The CDR3 loop spans 14 amino acids. V lost 0 bases and J lost 5, with 14 bases in between. Written as DNA, the CDR3 is TGTGCCTGGAGTGTATTGTCGGGAGTTAACGAGCAGTACTTC. It translates to CAWSVLSGVNEQYF.

The gene calls are TRBV25-1 and TRBJ2-3; TRBD2 matches 7 bases. Germline CDR1 and CDR2: MGHDK and SYGVNS. CDR3 length: 15 residues. V was pared by 2 bases and J by 4 bases, with 6 bases of the junction left unmatched. This CDR3 reads CASSELGTKADTQYF. CDR3 bases: TGTGCCAGCAGTGAACTGGGGACTAAGGCAGATACGCAGTATTTT.

The rearrangement uses TRBV2 and TRBJ2-1; D perhaps matches TRBD2 (5 bases). The CDR3 is 12 amino acids. V was shortened by 5 bases and J by 6 bases, with 8 bases between the two germline ends. The V gene's germline CDR1 is SNHLY and CDR2 FYNNEI. In DNA, the CDR3 is TGTGCCAGCAGTTGGACTTCCAATGAGCAGTTCTTC. Translation gives CASSWTSNEQFF.

The chain is built from TRBV6-5 and TRBJ1-1; TRBD1 aligns across 8 bases. Per germline, CDR1 MNHEY and CDR2 SVGAGI. This CDR3 is 14 amino acids long. The junction had 8 bases not matched to a gene; V was cut back by 0 bases and J by 11 bases. The CDR3 spells CASSYSNQGARAFF. The CDR3 DNA sequence: TGTGCCAGCAGTTACTCGAACCAGGGGGCGAGGGCTTTCTTT.

The chain carries TRBV29-1 and TRBJ2-3; D gene unclear. The CDR3 length is 14 residues. V was trimmed by 5 bases and J by 2 bases, leaving 14 bases between them. CDR1 is SQVTM, CDR2 ANQGSEA, per germline. The CDR3, as DNA: TGCAGCGTTAAGCTGATGACTTTCACAGATACGCAGTATTTT. Its translation: CSVKLMTFTDTQYF.

This clone was seen more than once but under ten times. The chain is built from TRBV5-1 and TRBJ2-3; weak D call: TRBD1 (5 bases). CDR3 size: 14 residues. Trimming took 4 bases from V and 3 from J, leaving 12 bases between them. CDR1 is SGHRS and CDR2 is YFSETQ in the germline V gene. CDR3 DNA: TGCGCCAGCAGCCCCAACAGACAGACAGATACGCAGTATTTT. This codes for CASSPNRQTDTQYF.

The chain joins TRBV6-5 to TRBJ2-7, with D possibly TRBD2 on 6 matching bases. This CDR3 has 15 residues. Per germline, CDR1 MNHEY and CDR2 SVGAGI. V dropped 6 bases and J dropped 0 bases, with 15 bases sitting between them. The CDR3 nucleotides are TGTGCCAGCAGAACCAGCGGGCGCAGCTCCTACGAGCAGTACTTC. Its protein product is CASRTSGRSSYEQYF.

J is TRBJ1-1 and V is TRBV7-9; possible D gene TRBD1, 6 bases. CDR1 is SEHNR and CDR2 is FQNEAQ in the germline V gene (reference sequence). V was shortened by 1 base and J by 7 bases, with 16 bases between the two germline ends. This CDR3 is 15 amino acids long. CDR3 nucleotides: TGTGCCAGCAGCTTAGGTATCAGGGGCGGGAGTGAAGCTTTCTTT. As protein: CASSLGIRGGSEAFF.